This record concerns one T cell receptor (beta chain) sequence. It was at deep level that the assay was run. TCRdb's table, derived via immunoSEQ multiplex PCR, lists solely in-frame clones and lacks some. The sample has hundreds of thousands of clones, roughly 96% seen once. Trimming cost V 0 bases and J 3 bases, with 10 bases left between them. CDR3 length: 15 amino acids. In germline, CDR1 is MGHRA, CDR2 YSYEKL. This specimen comes from a study of shared clonotypes between healthy human individuals. Naivety among CD8 cells was defined by CD45RO negativity and positive CCR7 selection, thereby excluding terminally differentiated effector memory CD45RA+ cells. Free of recent acute infections or vaccinations, the donors were healthy HIV-negative adults.

The sample comprised naive CD8+ T cells sorted from blood. This clonotype was sampled from a woman in her twenties or thirties in good health. V gene TRBV4-1 combines with J gene TRBJ2-3, with D possibly being TRBD2 (5 bases). In nucleotides, the CDR3 is TGCGCCAGCAGCCAAGAGTCGGGGATTACAGATACGCAGTATTTT. Protein product: CASSQESGITDTQYF.